Described below is a single T cell receptor beta chain sequence and its context. The time point was: pre-treatment sample, taken before nivolumab and TIL therapy. This record comes from a study of TIL therapy for anti-PD-1-resistant metastatic lung cancer. There are 12 residues in the CDR3. The V gene's germline CDR1 is MNHEY and CDR2 SVGAGI. The ends lost 8 bases at V and 5 bases at J; junction bases unmatched: 5. This was the immunoSEQ v3 assay. Profiled with immunoSEQ multiplex PCR; TCRdb holds only in-frame clones, not every one. Of 25,000 to 40,000 clones in the sample, 74% were seen once. Source: blood, taken at baseline. V is TRBV6-5 and J is TRBJ2-5, with TRBD2 matching 7 bases. This sequence originates from a woman aged 30-79 years with non-small cell lung cancer. CDR3 DNA sequence: TGTGCCAGCGGGAGGGCCGAGGAGACCCAGTACTTC. It encodes CASGRAEETQYF.